The 21 T cell receptor beta chains presented below share a single source sample, sequenced in a study of T cell responses to AZD1222 COVID-19 vaccine (dated by TCRdb to about 2021). This specimen's time point label, interpreted: baseline before first vaccination. Library prep was done by the immunoSEQ multiplex PCR assay. The immuneACCESS repertoire file appears here via TCRdb, limited to in-frame rearrangements. These files lack a portion of the clones; in checked studies, under half of the deficit traces to unresolved V genes, and the cause of the others is not known. A total of roughly 150,000 clones appear in this sample, approximately 92% of them only once. Together, the top ten hold roughly 2.2% of the sample. The sequencing here drew on peripheral blood, taken on day 0 of AZD1222 vaccination. These receptors all stem from an adult in good health.

The rearrangement links TRBV27 to TRBJ2-7; TRBD1 aligns across 7 bases. V shed 5 bases and J 2 bases; nucleotides not matched to a gene: 9. The CDR3 runs to 15 residues. Germline V CDR1 and CDR2: MNHEY, SMNVEV (reference sequence). The CDR3 reads CASSRNQGVPYEQYF. For the CDR3, the DNA is TGTGCCAGCAGTCGGAATCAGGGGGTGCCCTACGAGCAGTACTTC.

The J gene is TRBJ2-7, the V gene TRBV2; the match to TRBD1 covers 9 bases. Germline trimming cut 4 bases from V and 3 bases from J; bases unmatched to any gene: 13. The CDR3 extends over 17 amino acids. The germline V gene encodes CDR1 SNHLY and CDR2 FYNNEI. The CDR3 DNA follows: TGTGCCAGCAGTGTATCCCGGGACAGGGTCCGGGGCTACGAGCAGTACTTC. Translating it yields CASSVSRDRVRGYEQYF.

The genes are TRBV10-3 and TRBJ2-7; the match to TRBD2 covers 15 bases. The CDR3 length is 19 residues. The germline V gene has CDR1 ENHRY and CDR2 SYGVKD. V was clipped by 6 bases and J by 3 bases; unmatched bases: 15. DNA for the CDR3: TGTGCCATCAGGACGCCTAGTCCCGGGACTAGCGGGAGGTACTACGAGCAGTACTTC. It encodes CAIRTPSPGTSGRYYEQYF.

The chain carries TRBV3-1 (or the pseudogene TRBV3-2) and TRBJ2-7; D is uncertain. Germline CDR1 LGHDT, CDR2 YNNKEL (reference sequence). The CDR3 totals 15 residues. The V and J ends lost 1 base and 5 bases respectively, with 15 bases between them. The CDR3 is CASSQVTAVVDEQYF. As DNA, the CDR3 is TGTGCCAGCAGCCAAGTTACGGCGGTCGTCGACGAGCAGTACTTC.

The V gene is TRBV13, the J gene TRBJ2-7; maybe TRBD1 (5 bases). The CDR3 has 15 residues. Germline V gene sequence: CDR1 PRHDT, CDR2 FYEKMQ (reference sequence). V lost 1 base and J 7 bases, leaving 17 bases between the germline ends. The CDR3 DNA follows: TGTGCCAGCAGCTTAGACTTGAGCAGGGAAAGGGAGCAGTACTTC. Amino acids: CASSLDLSREREQYF.

The rearrangement joins TRBV5-1 to TRBJ1-1; TRBD1 might be the D (5 bases). The germline CDR1 and CDR2 sequences are SGHRS and YFSETQ. The CDR3 is 17 amino acids. The V and J ends lost 4 bases and 1 base respectively, with 20 bases between them. CDR3 DNA sequence: TGCGCCAGCAGCGCCGGGACCGCCACCGGGTGGAACACTGAAGCTTTCTTT. As protein: CASSAGTATGWNTEAFF.

This chain connects TRBV28 to TRBJ1-5; the D gene is possibly TRBD1 (5 bases). V shed 7 bases and J shed 7 bases, with 14 bases lying between them. CDR3 size: 13 residues. Germline CDR1 reads MDHEN; CDR2 reads SYDVKM. CDR3 DNA: TGTGCCAGCACACCCATAAGGGACCAGCCCCAGCATTTT. Its protein is CASTPIRDQPQHF.

This chain connects TRBV10-3 to TRBJ1-2, with D possibly being TRBD1 (6 bases). Germline loops: CDR1 ENHRY, CDR2 SYGVKD. The CDR3 is 14 amino acids. The V gene lost 10 bases and the J gene lost 4 bases, with 19 bases spanning the gap. CDR3 protein: CATGEGGVAYGYTF. The CDR3, as DNA: TGTGCCACCGGGGAAGGGGGTGTCGCCTATGGCTACACCTTC.

As regards this clone: Germline is not matched at one junction end, which may reflect a read error. The rearrangement links TRBV10-3 to TRBJ2-6; D unclear. Germline CDR1 reads ENHRY; CDR2 reads SYGVKD. This CDR3 is 13 amino acids long. In DNA, the CDR3 is TGTGCCTTCAGTAACTCTGGGGCCAACGTCCTGACTTTC. Amino acids: CAFSNSGANVLTF.

This chain joins TRBV30 and TRBJ2-7; D perhaps matches TRBD1 (6 bases). From germline, CDR1 is GTSNPN and CDR2 SVGIG (reference sequence). The CDR3 totals 14 residues. The V end lost 5 bases, the J end lost 2 bases, and 16 bases lay between the germline ends. The CDR3 loop reads CAWESQGPAYEQYF. The CDR3, as DNA: TGTGCCTGGGAGTCCCAGGGGCCGGCCTACGAGCAGTACTTC.

The chain recombines TRBV5-1 with TRBJ2-3; 13 nucleotides align to TRBD2. This CDR3 has 16 amino acids. After removal of 5 bases from V and 5 bases from J, the junction contained 8 bases not matched to a gene. CDR1 and CDR2 (germline): SGHRS, YFSETQ. The CDR3 here is CASRLLAGGLGDTQYF. The CDR3 DNA sequence: TGCGCCAGCAGGCTACTAGCGGGGGGGCTGGGAGATACGCAGTATTTT.

The V gene is TRBV19, the J gene TRBJ2-7; 9 bases align to TRBD1. J lost 4 bases, V lost 10 bases, and 11 bases had no gene match. From germline, CDR1 is LNHDA and CDR2 SQIVND (reference sequence). The CDR3 has 14 residues. The CDR3 nucleotides are TGTGCCACCACCATCGGGACAGGGTTGTACGAGCAGTACTTC. It specifies CATTIGTGLYEQYF. Together with reference TRBV19 and TRBJ2-7, the CDR3 gives the full variable domain: DGGITQSPKYLFRKEGQNVTLSCEQNLNHDAMYWYRQDPGQGLRLIYYSQIVNDFQKGDIAEGYSVSREKKESFPLTVTSAQKNPTAFYLCATTIGTGLYEQYFGPGTRLTVT.

This chain connects TRBV6-2 or TRBV6-3 to TRBJ1-2, with a tentative D call TRBD1 (5 bases). The CDR3 runs 15 residues. Trimming shortened V by 0 bases and J by 5 bases, and 13 bases separated the two germline ends. Germline loops: CDR1 MNHEY, CDR2 SVGEGT. The CDR3 region is CASSYSGLLLYGYTF. The CDR3 nucleotides read TGTGCCAGCAGTTACTCGGGACTCCTTCTGTATGGCTACACCTTC.

The chain uses TRBV7-2 and TRBJ2-3, with D possibly matching TRBD1 (5 bases). Trimming stripped 5 bases from V and 4 bases from J, with 10 bases between. CDR1 is SGHTA and CDR2 is FQGNSA in the germline V gene. This CDR3 is 13 amino acids long. The DNA of the CDR3 is TGTGCCAGCAGCCCCCGCAGGGCAGATACGCAGTATTTT. Encoded protein: CASSPRRADTQYF.

V and J are TRBV15 and TRBJ1-1; D not certain. CDR3 length: 13 residues. The V end lost 0 bases, the J end lost 3 bases, and 5 bases lay between the germline ends. The germline V gene encodes CDR1 LNHNV and CDR2 YYDKDF (reference sequence). CDR3 bases: TGTGCCACCAGCAGAGATGTACACACTGAAGCTTTCTTT. Translating it yields CATSRDVHTEAFF.

This clone was observed a handful of times. This sequence joins TRBV5-1 and TRBJ2-5; D gene unclear. Germline V gene lookup returns CDR1 SGHRS and CDR2 YFSETQ. This CDR3 has 14 residues. Trimming removed 4 bases at V and 5 bases at J, with 15 bases between. CDR3 protein: CASSVSSVGETQYF. For the CDR3, the DNA is TGCGCCAGCAGCGTAAGTTCAGTTGGGGAGACCCAGTACTTC. The variable domain in full, completed from reference TRBV5-1 and TRBJ2-5, reads KAGVTQTPRYLIKTRGQQVTLSCSPISGHRSVSWYQQTPGQGLQFLFEYFSETQRNKGNFPGRFSGRQFSNSRSEMNVSTLELGDSALYLCASSVSSVGETQYFGPGTRLLVL.

The chain recombines TRBV18 with TRBJ1-4; 10 positions agree with TRBD1. J lost 6 bases, V lost 2 bases, and 9 bases had no gene match. The germline gives CDR1 KGHSH, CDR2 LQKENI. CDR3 size: 17 residues. The CDR3 coding sequence is TGTGCCAGCTCACCAAATAAATCCGGGACAGGGGATGAAAAACTGTTTTTT. Its protein product is CASSPNKSGTGDEKLFF.

The chain carries TRBV5-1 and TRBJ2-6; D gene ambiguous. Germline assignment: CDR1 SGHRS and CDR2 YFSETQ. The CDR3 runs 15 residues. Trimming removed 2 bases at V and 0 bases at J, with 6 bases between. CDR3 in amino acids: CASSLRDSGANVLTF. DNA of the CDR3: TGCGCCAGCAGCTTAAGAGACTCTGGGGCCAACGTCCTGACTTTC.

This sequence joins TRBV25-1 and TRBJ2-2; maybe TRBD1 (6 bases). The CDR3 length is 17 residues. The germline gives CDR1 MGHDK, CDR2 SYGVNS. V lost 1 base, J lost 1 base, and 13 bases lay in between. CDR3 protein: CASSESRDTLNTGELFF. CDR3 nucleotides: TGTGCCAGCAGTGAATCCCGGGACACCCTGAACACCGGGGAGCTGTTTTTT.

The V gene is TRBV19, the J gene TRBJ1-2; no clear D. The CDR3 consists of 15 residues. CDR1 and CDR2 from the germline V gene are LNHDA and SQIVND (reference sequence). Trimming pared 6 bases from V and 3 bases from J, leaving 17 bases between. CDR3 sequence (DNA): TGTGCCAGTAGCCCCGACCTGACCGGCGACTATGGCTACACCTTC. This encodes CASSPDLTGDYGYTF.

The chain employs TRBV5-5 and TRBJ2-3; 9 positions agree with TRBD2. Germline V gene data show CDR1 as SGHKS and CDR2 as YYEKEE (reference sequence). This CDR3 region has 15 residues. The trim removed 3 bases at V and 4 bases at J, leaving 6 bases unmatched. The DNA of the CDR3 is TGTGCCAGCAGCTGGGGTGCGGGAGGGGCAGATACGCAGTATTTT. Translated, it gives CASSWGAGGADTQYF.